The T cell receptor (beta chain) under discussion was sequenced for a study of shared clonotypes between healthy human individuals. Study-level points and caveats: Having only a few donors restricted how much genetic and exposure-history diversity was captured.

To note about this clone: Its antigen remains unidentified.

The assay was run at deep level. TCRdb keeps only in-frame clones here, not all; method: immunoSEQ multiplex PCR. Of some 2.4 million clones in the sample, under 95% were seen once. Healthy HIV-negative adults without recent acute infections or vaccinations served as donors. Input material: naive CD4+ T cells from PBMCs. Specified subset: CD45RA+ positively selected. This receptor was taken from a man between 18 and 35 years old in good health. Some clones in this sample may be carry-over from other donors' samples.

For the CDR3, the DNA is TGTGCCAGCAGCTCACCGGGAGAACCAAAACTGCAGTATTTT. This translates into CASSSPGEPKLQYF. The J gene is TRBJ2-3, the V gene TRBV5-4; D possibly corresponds to TRBD2 (6 bases). The V gene lost 3 bases and the J gene lost 11 bases, with 19 bases spanning the gap. The CDR3 spans 14 residues. Germline loops: CDR1 SGHNT, CDR2 YYREEE (reference sequence).